This is a list of T cell receptor beta chains from one sample in a study of cytomegalovirus exposure and HLA in healthy donors. Data came from immunoSEQ multiplex PCR; TCRdb stores just in-frame clones and leaves some out. The table records around 210,000 clones, more than 65% of them present only once. Specimen: PBMCs. The receptors derive from a man aged 50 or older in good health and CMV-seronegative. Both conserved end residues are part of each CDR3. D genes are given only for firm matches. A row's size may be missing; if present it is once, few, many or a size class.

CDR3nt	CDR3aa	abundance	d_gene	v_gene	j_gene
TGTGCCAGCAGACAAAACAGGGGGGATGGCTACGAGCAGTACTTC	CASRQNRGDGYEQYF	-	TRBD1	TRBV6-5	TRBJ2-7
TGTGCCAGTAGTATCTCTCCTAAAGAAGCCCAGTACTTC	CASSISPKEAQYF	-	-	TRBV19	TRBJ2-5
TGTGCCAGTAGTATGGCTGGGGCCTCCTACGAGCAGTACTTC	CASSMAGASYEQYF	-	-	TRBV19	TRBJ2-7
TGCGCCAGCAGCTGGGCTAGCGGGTACTCCTACAATGAGCAGTTCTTC	CASSWASGYSYNEQFF	-	TRBD2	TRBV5-1	TRBJ2-1
TGTGCCAGCAGCCGGACAGTTTCCTACGAGCAGTACTTC	CASSRTVSYEQYF	few	-	TRBV7-9	TRBJ2-7
TGTGCCAGCAGCTTAGGGCGGGAGGGCCATAGGGAGCAGTTCTTC	CASSLGREGHREQFF	once	TRBD2	TRBV7-3	TRBJ2-1
TGTGCCAGCAGTTACTCGAAAATAGTTCAAAGGGAGCTGTTTTTT	CASSYSKIVQRELFF	-	-	TRBV6-6	TRBJ2-2
TGCGCCAGCTCCACGATGGGGGGGAACTCCTACGAGCAGTACTTC	CASSTMGGNSYEQYF	-	TRBD2	TRBV5-1	TRBJ2-7
TGCGCCAGCAGTGACCGGGACAGGGAGAACACTGAAGCTTTCTTT	CASSDRDRENTEAFF	-	TRBD1	TRBV10-2	TRBJ1-1
TGCAGCGTTGAAGAGGGTCGTAACAGGCTCTTAGGCCAAGAGACCCAGTACTTC	CSVEEGRNRLLGQETQYF	-	-	TRBV29-1	TRBJ2-5
TGTGCCAGCAGTTATCGTAGGGAGGGCACAGATACGCAGTATTTT	CASSYRREGTDTQYF	-	-	TRBV6-6	TRBJ2-3
TGTGCCAGTACCTTACTGGACAGTTCAAACCAGCCCCAGCATTTT	CASTLLDSSNQPQHF	-	-	TRBV19	TRBJ1-5
TGTGCCAGCAACATACAGGGTGCGAACACTGAAGCTTTCTTT	CASNIQGANTEAFF	-	-	TRBV2	TRBJ1-1
TGTGCCAGCAAATCGTGGGGGGCTAATGAAAAACTGTTTTTT	CASKSWGANEKLFF	-	-	TRBV27	TRBJ1-4
TGCGCCAGCAAAGACGGGATGAACACCGGGGAGCTGTTTTTT	CASKDGMNTGELFF	-	-	TRBV5-1	TRBJ2-2
TGTGCCAGTAGTCTCGCCCGGACAGGGGAGCCCTACGAGCAGTACTTC	CASSLARTGEPYEQYF	-	TRBD1	TRBV19	TRBJ2-7
TGTGCCAGCAGCGTAGTGGCATCCGGAGGACTCCGATACGAGCAGTACTTC	CASSVVASGGLRYEQYF	-	-	TRBV9	TRBJ2-7
TGTGCCAGCAGCGTAGCATCTGGAGGACTAGCGGGGCGCACAGATACGCAGTATTTT	CASSVASGGLAGRTDTQYF	-	TRBD2	TRBV9	TRBJ2-3
TGTGCCAGCTCCCCGGGACAGGGGTACCACGAGCAGTACTTC	CASSPGQGYHEQYF	once	TRBD1	TRBV18	TRBJ2-7
TGTGCCTGGGACAGGAAGGGAAACACCATATATTTT	CAWDRKGNTIYF	-	-	TRBV30	TRBJ1-3
TGCGCCTCCTCGGGACAGGGAGGAAACACCATATATTTT	CASSGQGGNTIYF	-	TRBD1	TRBV10-2	TRBJ1-3
TGCGCCAGCAGCTCTTCCAGCGGGAGCGTCAACGAGCAGTACTTC	CASSSSSGSVNEQYF	once	TRBD2	TRBV5-1	TRBJ2-7
TGCGCCAGCAGCTTCGGCCACGGAGGTAATTCACCCCTCCACTTT	CASSFGHGGNSPLHF	-	-	TRBV5-1	TRBJ1-6
TGCAGCGTTGGACAGGGAGCAAAAGAGACCCAGTACTTC	CSVGQGAKETQYF	-	TRBD1	TRBV29-1	TRBJ2-5
TGCGCCAGCAGCTTGGTAGTACCCAGGGCAAGGGAGACCCAGTACTTC	CASSLVVPRARETQYF	-	-	TRBV5-1	TRBJ2-5
TGTGCCAGCAGTCTAGACTACCTCAACACCGGGGAGCTGTTTTTT	CASSLDYLNTGELFF	-	-	TRBV7-9	TRBJ2-2
TGTGCCAGCAGTTACGGCCAGGTCGACGAGCAGTACTTC	CASSYGQVDEQYF	-	-	TRBV6-5	TRBJ2-7
TGTGCCAGCAGCTTCGCAGGTATCAATGAGCAGTTCTTC	CASSFAGINEQFF	-	-	TRBV7-9	TRBJ2-1
TGTGCCAGCAGTATTCCGGGACAGGGGGCGGATGGCTACACCTTC	CASSIPGQGADGYTF	once	TRBD1	TRBV28	TRBJ1-2
TGTGCCAGCAGCTTATTCTTAGCTGCTCTAGCGGGAGGGAATGAGCAGTTCTTC	CASSLFLAALAGGNEQFF	-	TRBD2	TRBV7-2	TRBJ2-1
TGTGCCAGCAGTCCCTCCTCTAGCGGGAGCTCCTACAATGAGCAGTTCTTC	CASSPSSSGSSYNEQFF	-	TRBD2	TRBV27	TRBJ2-1
TGTGCCAGCAGTTCGGGACAGACGAACACTGAAGCTTTCTTT	CASSSGQTNTEAFF	-	TRBD1	TRBV28	TRBJ1-1
TGTGCCATCAGTCGGACAGGGGGCGATCAGCCCCAGCATTTT	CAISRTGGDQPQHF	once	TRBD1	TRBV10-3	TRBJ1-5
TGCGCCAGCAGCTTGAAAGGGGGAGAGCAGTTCTTC	CASSLKGGEQFF	-	-	TRBV5-1	TRBJ2-1
TGTGCCTGGAGTGTACTAGCGGGAGGGCCAGAGACCCAGTACTTC	CAWSVLAGGPETQYF	-	TRBD2	TRBV30	TRBJ2-5
TGTGCCAGCAGAATGGGACAGACAAACTACGAGCAGTACTTC	CASRMGQTNYEQYF	-	TRBD1	TRBV6-5	TRBJ2-7
TGCGCCAGCAGCTCCAATCTGGGACAGACATTTACGACTTTAGCCAAAAACATTCAGTACTTC	CASSSNLGQTFTTLAKNIQYF	-	TRBD1	TRBV5-1	TRBJ2-4
TGTGCCAGCAGCTTAGCTCTGGGGGGTGCATCCTACGAGCAGTACTTC	CASSLALGGASYEQYF	-	-	TRBV7-9	TRBJ2-7
TGTGCCTGGAGCCTAAACAGGGACGAGCAGTACTTC	CAWSLNRDEQYF	-	-	TRBV30	TRBJ2-7
TGTGCCAGCAACGGACAGGGGGTCAATCAGCCCCAGCATTTT	CASNGQGVNQPQHF	-	TRBD1	TRBV2	TRBJ1-5
TGTGCCAGCAGCCCTCGACTAGCGGAAACAGCCAAAAACATTCAGTACTTC	CASSPRLAETAKNIQYF	-	TRBD2	TRBV27	TRBJ2-4
TGTGCCAGCAGCCAAGGGCAGGGGCGCTATGGCTACACCTTC	CASSQGQGRYGYTF	-	-	TRBV6-5	TRBJ1-2
TGCGCCAGCAGCTTGCAGCGCCCGGACGAGCAGTACTTC	CASSLQRPDEQYF	-	-	TRBV5-1	TRBJ2-7
TGTGCCAGCAGCGTATCTCAGGGGCCAGGGAATGAGCAGTTCTTC	CASSVSQGPGNEQFF	few	-	TRBV9	TRBJ2-1
TGTGCCAGCAGTCCCCGTACAGATACGCAGTATTTT	CASSPRTDTQYF	-	-	TRBV28	TRBJ2-3
TGTGCCAGCAGTGAAGAGAGGACAGCATGGGGCGAGCAGTACTTC	CASSEERTAWGEQYF	few	-	TRBV2	TRBJ2-7
TGTGCCAGCAGTTTATTCTCCGGGACAGCATATGGCTACACCTTC	CASSLFSGTAYGYTF	-	TRBD1	TRBV27	TRBJ1-2
TGTGCCAGCAGTTTAGTAGCGGGGGGGGTGGAGCAGTACTTC	CASSLVAGGVEQYF	once	TRBD2	TRBV28	TRBJ2-7